This T cell receptor beta chain was identified in a study of long-term antiretroviral therapy in people with HIV. Researchers report immunoSEQ v3.0 was run at survey level. Data came from immunoSEQ multiplex PCR; TCRdb stores just in-frame clones and leaves some out. Altogether fewer than 35,000 clones are present, around 82% being singletons, with the ten largest covering just under 8.5%. Here the sequenced sample was unsorted PBMCs, taken 3 years after starting antiretroviral therapy. This TCR was sampled from a man aged 35-49 years with HIV.

The CDR3 is CASSKGQTLSPLHF. CDR3 sequence (DNA): TGTGCCAGCAGCAAGGGACAGACACTTTCACCCCTCCACTTT. The gene calls are TRBV5-6 and TRBJ1-6; 7 nucleotides match TRBD1. Per germline, CDR1 SGHDT and CDR2 YYEEEE. V gave up 4 bases and J gave up 9 bases; unmatched junction bases: 7. This CDR3 comprises 14 residues.